This TCR beta chain was found in a study of patients and donors after allogeneic stem cell transplantation. The V and J ends lost 1 base and 3 bases respectively, with 11 bases between them. The CDR3 has 15 residues. Germline loops: CDR1 SGHDT, CDR2 YYEEEE. One entry per CDR3 protein, called by TCRdb with MiXCR from the RT-PCR reads. Of about 960,000 distinct CDR3 sequences in the sample, more than 15% were seen once. The origin of this receptor is a human donor who was either an allogeneic HSCT recipient or a stem cell or donor lymphocyte infusion donor (not recorded which). It is not recorded whose cells these are; they may come from a transplant donor. The chain couples TRBV5-6 to TRBJ2-1; unclear D gene. The sequencing sample was made of blood, either unsorted or a sorted T cell fraction (not recorded which). The CDR3, as DNA: TGTGCCAGCAGCTTGATCGATAACTTCTACAATGAGCAGTTCTTC. Residues: CASSLIDNFYNEQFF.